The 32 T cell receptor beta chains in this list originate from one sample, sequenced in a study of T cells in tumors after PD-1 blockade. Measured with immunoSEQ multiplex PCR; TCRdb has only the in-frame clones, and not every one. This sample has over 8,000 clones, with 55% to 75% found just once. The source was tumor tissue, collected after anti-PD-1 treatment. These receptors were taken from a human donor with basal cell carcinoma.

The CDR3 DNA follows: TGTGCCAGCAGTTACGGGACGGTTGAATGGCCTGAAGCTTTCTTT. Protein sequence: CASSYGTVEWPEAFF. The rearrangement uses TRBV6-2 or TRBV6-3 and TRBJ1-1, with a possible D match to TRBD1 (5 bases). Germline V CDR1 and CDR2: MNHEY, SVGEGT. The germline V and J ends were trimmed by 2 bases and 6 bases, with 16 bases remaining between them. The CDR3 length is 15 residues.

V usage is TRBV6-5 and J usage is TRBJ1-2; no reliable D call. V was pared by 2 bases and J by 8 bases, with 12 bases between. Germline loops: CDR1 MNHEY, CDR2 SVGAGI. This CDR3 region has 13 residues. The CDR3 loop is CASSYATSRGYTF. Written as DNA, the CDR3 is TGTGCCAGCAGTTACGCCACCTCGCGGGGCTACACCTTC.

This chain joins TRBV24-1 and TRBJ2-1, with 8 bases lining up with TRBD1. CDR3 length: 12 residues. V was clipped by 6 bases and J by 8 bases; unmatched bases: 2. Germline lookup yields CDR1 KGHDR and CDR2 SFDVKD. The CDR3 region is CATSRQGHEQFF. For the CDR3, the DNA is TGTGCCACCAGTAGACAGGGGCATGAGCAGTTCTTC.

The V call is TRBV5-8, the J call TRBJ1-2; no firm D call. Between the trimmed V and J ends, which lost 6 bases and 3 bases, there was a span of 12 bases. The CDR3 spans 13 residues. Looked up from germline, CDR1 is SGHTS and CDR2 is YDEGEE. The CDR3 is CASNRLVYYGYTF. As DNA, the CDR3 is TGTGCCAGCAACCGACTGGTTTACTATGGCTACACCTTC.

CDR3 region: CASSSDRLGEQYF. The CDR3 DNA reads TGTGCCAGCAGCTCCGACCGCCTGGGCGAGCAGTACTTC. The chain joins TRBV5-4 to TRBJ2-7, with D unclear. CDR3 length equals 13 residues. Trimming took off 3 bases at V and 6 bases at J, with 13 bases between the two ends. Germline-derived CDR1 and CDR2 are SGHNT and YYREEE (reference sequence).

This clone was seen more than once but under ten times. This chain links TRBV15 with TRBJ2-3; D possibly matches TRBD1 or TRBD2 (5 bases each). This CDR3 comprises 15 residues. Trimming took 0 bases from V and 0 from J, leaving 7 bases between them. From germline, CDR1 is LNHNV and CDR2 YYDKDF (reference sequence). The CDR3: CATSRDGGSTDTQYF. CDR3 nucleotides: TGTGCCACCAGCAGAGATGGGGGAAGCACAGATACGCAGTATTTT. Variable domain in full (rest from reference TRBV15 and TRBJ2-3): DAMVIQNPRYQVTQFGKPVTLSCSQTLNHNVMYWYQQKSSQAPKLLFHYYDKDFNNEADTPDNFQSRRPNTSFCFLDIRSPGLGDTAMYLCATSRDGGSTDTQYFGPGTRLTVL.

Comments on this clone: The junction departs from the called germline gene at one end, perhaps through a read error. V is TRBV20-1 and J is TRBJ1-4; no firm D call. The CDR3 loop spans 11 amino acids. Germline-derived CDR1 and CDR2 are DFQATT and SNEGSKA (reference sequence). For the CDR3, the DNA is TGCAGTGCTAGCGTTTTCGACTGGGCTGTTTTT. This encodes CSASVFDWAVF.

The chain combines TRBV4-3 with TRBJ2-7, with TRBD2 matching 8 bases. This CDR3 region has 16 residues. Trimming at V came to 5 bases and at J to 2 bases, leaving 11 bases not matched to a gene. Germline V lookup: CDR1 LGHNA, CDR2 YSLEER. The CDR3 protein is CASSASQTSVPYEQYF. DNA for the CDR3: TGCGCCAGCAGCGCCTCGCAGACTAGCGTTCCCTACGAGCAGTACTTC.

The rearrangement uses TRBV11-3 and TRBJ2-7, with 10 bases fitting TRBD1. Germline assignment: CDR1 SGHNT and CDR2 YENEEA. This CDR3 has 14 residues. V gave up 1 base and J gave up 6 bases; unmatched junction bases: 3. The CDR3 here is CASSLAGQGFEQYF. In DNA, the CDR3 is TGTGCCAGCAGCTTAGCGGGACAGGGGTTCGAGCAGTACTTC.

This clone was observed once. J is TRBJ2-5 and V is TRBV28, with a possible D match to TRBD1 (6 bases). Trimming pared 3 bases from V and 2 bases from J, leaving 10 bases between. Looked up from germline, CDR1 is MDHEN and CDR2 is SYDVKM. This CDR3 comprises 14 residues. The CDR3 is CASSFRDIQETQYF. CDR3 coding DNA: TGTGCCAGCAGTTTCCGGGACATTCAAGAGACCCAGTACTTC.

The chain has TRBV4-3 and TRBJ1-4, with no clear D. The CDR3 has 17 residues. Germline loops: CDR1 LGHNA, CDR2 YSLEER. V was cut by 0 bases and J by 3 bases, with 14 bases left in between. In DNA, the CDR3 is TGCGCCAGCAGCCAAGATGCCCCTCAGGCCCCTAATGAAAAACTGTTTTTT. Translation: CASSQDAPQAPNEKLFF.

The gene calls are TRBV11-3 and TRBJ2-1, with 9 bases aligning to TRBD2. With 9 bases clipped from V and 2 bases from J, the junction kept 8 bases outside the gene matches. CDR1 is SGHNT, CDR2 YENEEA, per germline. CDR3 length: 15 residues. The CDR3 DNA is TGTGCCAGTAGCGCGCTAGCGGGAACCTACAATGAGCAGTTCTTC. Amino acids: CASSALAGTYNEQFF.

This sequence joins TRBV6-6 and TRBJ2-2, with 7 bases lining up with TRBD2. With V trimmed by 6 bases and J by 5 bases, 9 bases remained unmatched. CDR1 is MNHNY and CDR2 is SVGAGI in the germline V gene (reference sequence). There are 15 residues in the CDR3. CDR3 sequence (DNA): TGTGCCAGCAGCCCCTTGGCCGGGGGGACCGGGGAGCTGTTTTTT. Translating it yields CASSPLAGGTGELFF.

The chain links TRBV5-1 to TRBJ1-1; D remains unclear. The ends were cut back, 1 base at V and 4 bases at J, with 8 bases in the middle. CDR3 length: 13 residues. The germline V gene has CDR1 SGHRS and CDR2 YFSETQ. The CDR3 coding sequence is TGCGCCAGCAGCTTGTTGGAGTCCACTGAAGCTTTCTTT. Translating gives CASSLLESTEAFF. The full variable domain, completed using reference TRBV5-1 and TRBJ1-1, is KAGVTQTPRYLIKTRGQQVTLSCSPISGHRSVSWYQQTPGQGLQFLFEYFSETQRNKGNFPGRFSGRQFSNSRSEMNVSTLELGDSALYLCASSLLESTEAFFGQGTRLTVV.

This chain links TRBV7-2 with TRBJ1-4; a possible D gene is TRBD1 (5 bases). V gave up 5 bases and J gave up 7 bases, with 17 bases separating them. The CDR3 covers 15 residues. Germline V gene lookup returns CDR1 SGHTA and CDR2 FQGNSA. The CDR3 here is CASSTPDSSLEKLFF. The CDR3 nucleotides read TGTGCCAGCAGCACTCCTGACAGCTCGCTTGAAAAACTGTTTTTT.

The CDR3 protein is CASRALGSAKNIQYF. The CDR3 nucleotides are TGTGCCAGCAGGGCCCTAGGCTCTGCCAAAAACATTCAGTACTTC. This chain links TRBV6-5 with TRBJ2-4, with D uncertain. From germline, CDR1 is MNHEY and CDR2 SVGAGI. The V end lost 6 bases, the J end lost 1 base, and 13 bases lay between the germline ends. The CDR3 runs to 15 residues.

The V and J genes are TRBV6-1 and TRBJ2-5; either TRBD1 or TRBD2 may supply D (5 bases each). The assigned J gene may be wrong: the sequence end matches TRBJ2-7 better. Germline loops: CDR1 MNHNS, CDR2 SASEGT. The CDR3 consists of 14 residues. The CDR3 DNA sequence: TGTGCCAGCAGTGACGGGGACGGATACGACGAGCAGTACTTC. Translation gives CASSDGDGYDEQYF.

The V and J genes are TRBV7-3 and TRBJ2-3, with D perhaps matching TRBD2 (5 bases). Germline CDR1 SGHTA, CDR2 FQGTGA. The CDR3 is made up of 13 amino acids. Trimming removed 0 bases at V and 4 bases at J, with 5 bases between. The CDR3 is CASSLTGADTQYF. CDR3 sequence (DNA): TGTGCCAGCAGCTTAACCGGGGCAGATACGCAGTATTTT.

The chain couples TRBV3-1 (or the pseudogene TRBV3-2) to TRBJ1-2, with 7 bases matching TRBD1. The V gene end was trimmed by 1 base and the J gene end by 8 bases; junction bases not matched to a gene: 10. The CDR3 is 15 amino acids. Per the germline V gene, CDR1 is LGHDT and CDR2 is YNNKEL (reference sequence). The DNA of the CDR3 is TGTGCCAGCAGCCAAGGGGGACAGATCCCTTCAGGCTACACCTTC. This sequence encodes CASSQGGQIPSGYTF.

The V call is TRBV7-9, the J call TRBJ2-1; D perhaps matches TRBD2 (5 bases). Germline CDR1 and CDR2: SEHNR and FQNEAQ (reference sequence). Trimming took off 3 bases at V and 0 bases at J, with 12 bases between the two ends. This CDR3 has 16 amino acids. CDR3 nucleotides: TGTGCCAGCAGCTTGCGGGTCGCTGGCTCCTACAATGAGCAGTTCTTC. This encodes CASSLRVAGSYNEQFF.

The CDR3 DNA follows: TGCAGCGTCAATAAGGCCGACAGGTCGAACACTGAAGCTTTCTTT. Its protein product is CSVNKADRSNTEAFF. V gene TRBV29-1 combines with J gene TRBJ1-1, with a tentative D call TRBD1 (6 bases). The CDR3 spans 15 residues. CDR1 and CDR2 from the germline V gene are SQVTM and ANQGSEA. V was trimmed by 6 bases and J by 1 base, leaving 18 bases between them.

This clone appeared a few times. V gene TRBV6-1 combines with J gene TRBJ2-1; D uncertain. Germline loops: CDR1 MNHNS, CDR2 SASEGT. The V gene lost 4 bases and the J gene lost 7 bases, with 20 bases spanning the gap. This CDR3 has 16 amino acids. The CDR3 DNA is TGTGCCAGCAGTGGCCTGGGGTTGGCAGAGATGAATGAGCAGTTCTTC. It codes for CASSGLGLAEMNEQFF.

There are a few counts of this clone. The genes are TRBV29-1 and TRBJ1-2; TRBD1 matches 9 bases. The CDR3 sequence is 16 residues long. CDR1 is SQVTM, CDR2 ANQGSEA, per germline. V lost 2 bases to trimming and J lost 3 bases; unmatched junction nucleotides: 10. The CDR3 nucleotides read TGCAGCGTTGAATGGGGTGGGACAGGGCTTGACTATGGCTACACCTTC. Its translation is CSVEWGGTGLDYGYTF.

The CDR3 bases are TGTGCCAGCAGCTTAAATCCTAGCGGGCGGTGGGAGCAGTACTTC. The encoded protein is CASSLNPSGRWEQYF. The rearrangement uses TRBV7-2 and TRBJ2-7; 8 bases map to TRBD2. The CDR3 has 15 amino acids. The germline V gene has CDR1 SGHTA and CDR2 FQGNSA. J was trimmed by 7 bases and V by 2 bases; bases with no gene match: 10.

J is TRBJ2-1 and V is TRBV5-1; 7 bases fit TRBD2. Trimming took 4 bases from V and 0 from J; bases not matched to a gene: 4. The germline V gene has CDR1 SGHRS and CDR2 YFSETQ. The CDR3 is made up of 15 amino acids. The CDR3, as DNA: TGCGCCAGCAGCGCCGGGGGGAGCTCCTACAATGAGCAGTTCTTC. It translates to CASSAGGSSYNEQFF.

The chain uses TRBV29-1 and TRBJ1-1; no firm D call. Per the germline V gene, CDR1 is SQVTM and CDR2 is ANQGSEA. This CDR3 has 11 amino acids. The DNA for the CDR3 is TGCAGTGGCTCGGGGAGGACTGAAGCTTTCTTT. It translates to CSGSGRTEAFF.

The chain links TRBV30 to TRBJ2-1; D is perhaps TRBD2 (6 bases). Germline V gives CDR1 GTSNPN, CDR2 SVGIG (reference sequence). Trimming removed 4 bases from V and 3 bases from J, with 16 bases in between. There are 15 residues in the CDR3. As DNA, the CDR3 is TGTGCCTGGACCCCCCGCGGGACTGACTACAATGAGCAGTTCTTC. This translates into CAWTPRGTDYNEQFF.

The sample holds one count of this clone. V usage is TRBV4-3 and J usage is TRBJ2-6, with unresolved D. Trimming removed 1 base from V and 0 bases from J, with 4 bases in between. In germline, CDR1 is LGHNA, CDR2 YSLEER. The CDR3 sequence is 15 residues long. CDR3 coding DNA: TGCGCCAGCAGCCAAGCTGACTCTGGGGCCAACGTCCTGACTTTC. Its protein product is CASSQADSGANVLTF.

The J gene is TRBJ1-2, the V gene TRBV5-1; the match to TRBD1 covers 7 bases. Per the germline V gene, CDR1 is SGHRS and CDR2 is YFSETQ. This CDR3 region has 15 residues. V was clipped by 0 bases and J by 3 bases; unmatched bases: 5. The CDR3 DNA is TGCGCCAGCAGCTTGGTACAGGGGTATGACTATGGCTACACCTTC. Residues: CASSLVQGYDYGYTF.

CDR3 sequence: CASSPLLFSLGGYTF. The CDR3, as DNA: TGTGCCAGCAGTCCCCTACTATTTAGTCTCGGGGGCTACACCTTC. The chain carries TRBV28 and TRBJ1-2; no clear D. The V and J ends lost 5 bases and 8 bases respectively, with 21 bases between them. There are 15 residues in the CDR3. CDR1 is MDHEN and CDR2 is SYDVKM in the germline V gene.

The CDR3 loop is CASRMTSGDPDTQYF. CDR3 in DNA: TGTGCCAGCAGAATGACTAGCGGGGACCCAGATACGCAGTATTTT. The V gene is TRBV6-5, the J gene TRBJ2-3; 11 nucleotides align to TRBD2. The trim removed 6 bases at V and 4 bases at J, leaving 6 bases unmatched. Looked up from germline, CDR1 is MNHEY and CDR2 is SVGAGI. The CDR3 is 15 residues long.

This clone showed up just a few times. V usage is TRBV9 and J usage is TRBJ2-5; D unresolved. The germline V gene has CDR1 SGDLS and CDR2 YYNGEE. Between the trimmed V and J ends, which lost 6 bases and 1 base, there was a span of 13 bases. CDR3 size: 14 residues. The CDR3 nucleotides read TGTGCCAGCAACCAAGGACGTTCCCAAGAGACCCAGTACTTC. This encodes CASNQGRSQETQYF.